This note documents a single TCR beta chain sequence. The source of the sample is a study of blood T cell repertoires in COVID-19. Only in-frame clones appear in the TCRdb table, and some are missing; sequencing was by immunoSEQ multiplex PCR. There are around 110,000 clones in the sample; about 91% occur only once, and approximately 6.8% lies in the top ten. The germline CDR1 and CDR2 sequences are SGHVS and FQNEAQ. This CDR3 region has 17 residues. V was clipped by 5 bases and J by 2 bases; unmatched bases: 11. The sample was peripheral blood. The gene calls are TRBV7-8 and TRBJ2-1; TRBD2 matches 8 bases. The receptor was derived from a man aged 45-65 years with active or convalescent COVID-19. This chain's CDR3 is CASSPRTSFEAYNEQFF. The CDR3 nucleotides are TGTGCCAGCAGCCCTCGGACTAGCTTTGAGGCCTACAATGAGCAGTTCTTC.